One and the same sample provided the 18 T cell receptor beta chains below, sequenced in a study of T cell responses to AZD1222 COVID-19 vaccine. Measured with immunoSEQ multiplex PCR; TCRdb has only the in-frame clones, and not every one. The sample has 90,000 to 150,000 clones; approximately 90% are singletons. The material sequenced was peripheral blood, taken on day 0 of AZD1222 vaccination. These receptors all come from an adult in good health.

The CDR3 DNA sequence: TGCGCCAGCAGCCAATTTACAGGGTTTTATGGCTACACCTTC. This codes for CASSQFTGFYGYTF. The rearrangement links TRBV4-1 to TRBJ1-2, with D maybe TRBD1 (6 bases). CDR1 is MGHRA and CDR2 is YSYEKL in the germline V gene. V lost 2 bases and J lost 5, with 12 bases in between. The CDR3 has 14 residues.

This clone was recorded only once. The V gene is TRBV18, the J gene TRBJ1-3, with D unresolved. Germline CDR1 KGHSH, CDR2 LQKENI. This CDR3 has 15 residues. Trimming took off 2 bases at V and 0 bases at J, with 8 bases between the two ends. In nucleotides, the CDR3 is TGTGCCAGCTCACCAAATCACAGCTCTGGAAACACCATATATTTT. It yields the protein CASSPNHSSGNTIYF.

The chain recombines TRBV5-4 with TRBJ1-3, with a possible D match to TRBD1 (5 bases). The CDR3 length is 15 residues. V lost 2 bases and J 0 bases, leaving 9 bases between the germline ends. Per germline, CDR1 SGHNT and CDR2 YYREEE (reference sequence). The CDR3, as DNA: TGTGCCAGCAGCTTCGAGGGGATCTCTGGAAACACCATATATTTT. Protein product: CASSFEGISGNTIYF.

This chain links TRBV5-4 with TRBJ1-2; no clear D gene. Germline lookup yields CDR1 SGHNT and CDR2 YYREEE (reference sequence). This CDR3 has 11 amino acids. V was trimmed by 0 bases and J by 8 bases, leaving 5 bases between them. The CDR3 bases are TGTGCCAGCAGCTTGGACGGGGGCTACACCTTC. Translated: CASSLDGGYTF.

This rearrangement joins TRBV5-1 to TRBJ1-1, with D unresolved. V was cut by 6 bases and J by 3 bases, with 12 bases left in between. The V gene's germline CDR1 is SGHRS and CDR2 YFSETQ. This CDR3 spans 13 amino acids. The CDR3 loop is CASMRIGDTEAFF. The CDR3 DNA reads as TGCGCCAGCATGCGAATTGGGGACACTGAAGCTTTCTTT.

This clone appeared a few times. The chain is built from TRBV19 and TRBJ1-5; 11 positions match TRBD1. Germline V gene data show CDR1 as LNHDA and CDR2 as SQIVND (reference sequence). The CDR3 length is 17 residues. V was clipped by 4 bases and J by 6 bases; unmatched bases: 11. The DNA for the CDR3 is TGTGCCAGTAGTAGCTGGACAGGGGGCGGATTTTTTCAGCCCCAGCATTTT. The encoded protein is CASSSWTGGGFFQPQHF.

This clone was observed a few times. The chain uses TRBV4-3 and TRBJ1-4; D remains ambiguous. This CDR3 has 17 residues. In germline, CDR1 is LGHNA, CDR2 YSLEER. V dropped 2 bases and J dropped 2 bases, with 15 bases sitting between them. For the CDR3, the DNA is TGCGCCAGCAGCCAAAGTGTGATCGGGATCACTAATGAAAAACTGTTTTTT. This codes for CASSQSVIGITNEKLFF.

V usage is TRBV19 and J usage is TRBJ2-7; possible D gene TRBD1, 6 bases. Germline CDR1 is LNHDA and CDR2 is SQIVND (reference sequence). This CDR3 has 14 amino acids. Trimming removed 4 bases at V and 1 base at J, with 11 bases between. The CDR3 bases are TGTGCCAGTAGTAGGTGGACAGAGTCCTACGAGCAGTACTTC. This codes for CASSRWTESYEQYF.

V is TRBV11-1 and J is TRBJ1-2; D gene unclear. V lost 5 bases and J lost 0, with 7 bases in between. Looked up from germline, CDR1 is SGHAT and CDR2 is FQDESV (reference sequence). This CDR3 contains 13 residues. This CDR3 is CASSRGSNYGYTF. The DNA for the CDR3 is TGTGCCAGCAGCCGCGGATCTAACTATGGCTACACCTTC. Combining the CDR3 with reference TRBV11-1 and TRBJ1-2 gives the whole variable domain EAEVAQSPRYKITEKSQAVAFWCDPISGHATLYWYRQILGQGPELLVQFQDESVVDDSQLPKDRFSAERLKGVDSTLKIQPAELGDSAMYLCASSRGSNYGYTFGSGTRLTVV.

This sequence joins TRBV7-2 and TRBJ2-2, with D unresolved. The CDR3 runs 13 residues. Germline lookup yields CDR1 SGHTA and CDR2 FQGNSA. The ends were cut back, 4 bases at V and 4 bases at J, with 7 bases in the middle. CDR3 coding DNA: TGTGCCAGCAGCTCTCCCCTCACCGGGGAGCTGTTTTTT. It codes for CASSSPLTGELFF.

This chain joins TRBV19 and TRBJ2-7; 7 positions match TRBD1. V shed 2 bases and J 0 bases; nucleotides not matched to a gene: 4. This CDR3 region has 15 residues. CDR1 and CDR2 from the germline V gene are LNHDA and SQIVND (reference sequence). The CDR3 bases are TGTGCCAGTAGTATAAGACAGGGTAGCTCCTACGAGCAGTACTTC. This sequence encodes CASSIRQGSSYEQYF. The full variable domain, in which reference TRBV19 and TRBJ2-7 provide the parts outside the CDR3, is DGGITQSPKYLFRKEGQNVTLSCEQNLNHDAMYWYRQDPGQGLRLIYYSQIVNDFQKGDIAEGYSVSREKKESFPLTVTSAQKNPTAFYLCASSIRQGSSYEQYFGPGTRLTVT.

V usage is TRBV28 and J usage is TRBJ1-5; D is unclear. The CDR3 runs to 12 residues. Looked up from germline, CDR1 is MDHEN and CDR2 is SYDVKM. The V and J ends lost 5 bases and 1 base respectively, with 3 bases between them. In DNA form, the CDR3 reads TGTGCCAGCAGTGAGAGCAATCAGCCCCAGCATTTT. Protein: CASSESNQPQHF.

The J gene is TRBJ2-5, the V gene TRBV6-2 or TRBV6-3; D might be TRBD2 (6 bases). The CDR3 runs 14 residues. CDR1 and CDR2 from the germline V gene are MNHEY and SVGEGT. V lost 4 bases and J 2 bases, leaving 11 bases between the germline ends. CDR3 coding DNA: TGTGCCAGCAGTTCCGGGGGAGGTCAAGAGACCCAGTACTTC. This codes for CASSSGGGQETQYF.

The rearrangement joins TRBV27 to TRBJ2-7; D is possibly TRBD1 (6 bases). The CDR3 loop spans 14 amino acids. Germline lookup yields CDR1 MNHEY and CDR2 SMNVEV (reference sequence). The V end lost 5 bases, the J end lost 2 bases, and 13 bases lay between the germline ends. CDR3 nucleotide sequence: TGTGCCAGCAGTCGCAACAGGGTACCCTACGAGCAGTACTTC. Protein: CASSRNRVPYEQYF.

This chain connects TRBV20-1 to TRBJ2-7; D remains ambiguous. CDR3 length: 11 amino acids. CDR1 is DFQATT, CDR2 SNEGSKA, per germline (reference sequence). The V and J ends lost 3 bases and 3 bases respectively, with 6 bases between them. The CDR3 DNA reads as TGCAGTGCTAGGTTAGACTACGAGCAGTACTTC. Its protein is CSARLDYEQYF.

The chain uses TRBV5-6 and TRBJ1-2; the D gene is possibly TRBD1 (6 bases). In germline, CDR1 is SGHDT, CDR2 YYEEEE. The CDR3 sequence is 15 residues long. V lost 4 bases to trimming and J lost 4 bases, with 17 bases between them. This chain's CDR3 is CASSPGHSAFYGYTF. The CDR3 DNA is TGTGCCAGCAGCCCGGGACACTCAGCATTCTATGGCTACACCTTC.

The rearrangement joins TRBV5-1 to TRBJ2-1; perhaps TRBD2 as D (5 bases). Looked up from germline, CDR1 is SGHRS and CDR2 is YFSETQ. The V end was cut by 5 bases, the J end by 0 bases, with 12 bases between. This CDR3 comprises 15 residues. The CDR3 sequence is CASRGALSSYNEQFF. The CDR3 nucleotides read TGCGCCAGCAGGGGAGCGCTCAGCTCCTACAATGAGCAGTTCTTC. Full variable domain (rest looked up from reference TRBV5-1 and TRBJ2-1): KAGVTQTPRYLIKTRGQQVTLSCSPISGHRSVSWYQQTPGQGLQFLFEYFSETQRNKGNFPGRFSGRQFSNSRSEMNVSTLELGDSALYLCASRGALSSYNEQFFGPGTRLTVL.

J is TRBJ1-1 and V is TRBV12-5; D is undetermined. Trimming left V 7 bases short and J 0 bases short, with 3 bases between. Germline CDR1 and CDR2: LGHNT and FRNRAP. The CDR3 is 11 residues long. The CDR3 protein is CASALNTEAFF. The CDR3 DNA sequence: TGTGCTAGTGCCTTGAACACTGAAGCTTTCTTT.